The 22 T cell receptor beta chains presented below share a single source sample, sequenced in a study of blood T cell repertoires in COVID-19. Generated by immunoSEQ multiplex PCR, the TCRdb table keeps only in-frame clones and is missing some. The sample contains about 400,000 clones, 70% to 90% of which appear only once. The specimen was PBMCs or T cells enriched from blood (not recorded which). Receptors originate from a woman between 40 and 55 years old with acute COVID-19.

For the CDR3, the DNA is TGTGCCAGCTTGGGACAGCAGGGCTCTGGAAACACCATATATTTT. It yields the protein CASLGQQGSGNTIYF. The chain couples TRBV2 to TRBJ1-3; 7 nucleotides match TRBD1. The CDR3 is 15 amino acids. Trimming removed 8 bases from V and 0 bases from J; junction bases left unmatched: 7. Germline V gives CDR1 SNHLY, CDR2 FYNNEI.

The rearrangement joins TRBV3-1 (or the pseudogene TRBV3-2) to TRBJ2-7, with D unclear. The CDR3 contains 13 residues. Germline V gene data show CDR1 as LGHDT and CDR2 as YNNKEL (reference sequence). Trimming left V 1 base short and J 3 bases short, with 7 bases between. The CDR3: CASSQGTDYEQYF. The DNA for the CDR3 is TGTGCCAGCAGCCAAGGTACAGACTACGAGCAGTACTTC.

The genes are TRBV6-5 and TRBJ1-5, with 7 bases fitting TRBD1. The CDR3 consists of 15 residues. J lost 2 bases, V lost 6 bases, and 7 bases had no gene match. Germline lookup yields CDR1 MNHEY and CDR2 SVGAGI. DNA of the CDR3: TGTGCCAGCAGCCCCGACAGGGCGGGCAATCAGCCCCAGCATTTT. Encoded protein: CASSPDRAGNQPQHF.

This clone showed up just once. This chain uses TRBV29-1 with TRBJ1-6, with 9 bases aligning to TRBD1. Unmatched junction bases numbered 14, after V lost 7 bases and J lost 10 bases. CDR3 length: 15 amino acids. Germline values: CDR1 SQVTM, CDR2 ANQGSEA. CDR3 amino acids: CSAQFGTGLYSPLHF. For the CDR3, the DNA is TGCAGCGCCCAGTTTGGGACAGGGTTATACTCACCCCTCCACTTT. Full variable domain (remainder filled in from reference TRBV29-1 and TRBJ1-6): SAVISQKPSRDICQRGTSLTIQCQVDSQVTMMFWYRQQPGQSLTLIATANQGSEATYESGFVIDKFPISRPNLTFSTLTVSNMSPEDSSIYLCSAQFGTGLYSPLHFGNGTRLTVT.

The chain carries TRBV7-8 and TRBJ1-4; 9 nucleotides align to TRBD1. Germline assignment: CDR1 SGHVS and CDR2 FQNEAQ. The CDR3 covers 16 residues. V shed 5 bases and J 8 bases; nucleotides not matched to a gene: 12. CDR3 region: CASSRDRARRVEKLFF. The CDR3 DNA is TGTGCCAGCAGCCGGGACAGGGCCAGGCGGGTGGAAAAACTGTTTTTT.

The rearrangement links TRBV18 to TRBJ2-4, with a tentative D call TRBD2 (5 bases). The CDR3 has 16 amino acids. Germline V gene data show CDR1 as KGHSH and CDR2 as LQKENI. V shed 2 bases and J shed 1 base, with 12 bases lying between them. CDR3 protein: CASSPTGIGAKNIQYF. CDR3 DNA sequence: TGTGCCAGCTCACCAACCGGGATTGGGGCCAAAAACATTCAGTACTTC. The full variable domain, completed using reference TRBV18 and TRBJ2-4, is NAGVMQNPRHLVRRRGQEARLRCSPMKGHSHVYWYRQLPEEGLKFMVYLQKENIIDESGMPKERFSAEFPKEGPSILRIQQVVRGDSAAYFCASSPTGIGAKNIQYFGAGTRLSVL.

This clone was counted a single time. The CDR3: CAWTLPWTSGGADEQFF. The CDR3 nucleotides read TGTGCCTGGACTCTACCCTGGACTAGCGGGGGGGCCGATGAGCAGTTCTTC. The V and J genes are TRBV30 and TRBJ2-1; TRBD2 agrees at 15 bases. Germline V lookup: CDR1 GTSNPN, CDR2 SVGIG (reference sequence). With 4 bases clipped from V and 8 bases from J, the junction kept 12 bases outside the gene matches. The CDR3 totals 17 residues.

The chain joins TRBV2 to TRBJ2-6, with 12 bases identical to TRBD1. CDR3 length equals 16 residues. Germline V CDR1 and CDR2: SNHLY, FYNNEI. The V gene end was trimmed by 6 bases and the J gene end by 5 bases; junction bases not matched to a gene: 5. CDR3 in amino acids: CASRGQGAVRANVLTF. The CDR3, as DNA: TGTGCCAGCAGGGGACAGGGGGCGGTTCGGGCCAACGTCCTGACTTTC.

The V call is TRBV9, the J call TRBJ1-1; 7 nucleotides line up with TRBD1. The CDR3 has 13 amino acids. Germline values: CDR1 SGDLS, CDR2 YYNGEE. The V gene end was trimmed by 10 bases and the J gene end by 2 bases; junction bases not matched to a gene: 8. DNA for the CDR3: TGTGCCTCCGGGGGACAGATTAACACTGAAGCTTTCTTT. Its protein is CASGGQINTEAFF.

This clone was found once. The CDR3 loop reads CASSYSGGRYGYTF. The CDR3, as DNA: TGTGCCAGCAGTTACTCGGGGGGACGGTATGGCTACACCTTC. The chain has TRBV6-5 and TRBJ1-2; weak D call: TRBD1 (5 bases). V was cut by 0 bases and J by 5 bases, with 10 bases left in between. This CDR3 contains 14 residues. Per germline, CDR1 MNHEY and CDR2 SVGAGI.

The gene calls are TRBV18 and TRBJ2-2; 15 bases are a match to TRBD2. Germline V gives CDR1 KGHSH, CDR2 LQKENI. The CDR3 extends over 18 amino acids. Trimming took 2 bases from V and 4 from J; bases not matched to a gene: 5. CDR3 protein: CASSPGLAGGPVTGELFF. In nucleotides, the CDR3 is TGTGCCAGCTCACCAGGACTAGCGGGGGGGCCCGTCACCGGGGAGCTGTTTTTT.

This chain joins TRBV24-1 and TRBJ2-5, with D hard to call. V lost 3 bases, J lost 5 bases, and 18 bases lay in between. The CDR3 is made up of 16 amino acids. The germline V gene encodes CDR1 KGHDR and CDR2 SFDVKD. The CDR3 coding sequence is TGTGCCACCAGTGATATGCCCCTTGCAGGTGAGGAGACCCAGTACTTC. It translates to CATSDMPLAGEETQYF.

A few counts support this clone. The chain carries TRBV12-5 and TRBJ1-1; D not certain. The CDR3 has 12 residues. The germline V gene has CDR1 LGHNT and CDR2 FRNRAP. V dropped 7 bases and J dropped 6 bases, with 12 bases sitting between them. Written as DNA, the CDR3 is TGTGCTAGTGCAAAAGAGGTATCTGAAGCTTTCTTT. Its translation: CASAKEVSEAFF.

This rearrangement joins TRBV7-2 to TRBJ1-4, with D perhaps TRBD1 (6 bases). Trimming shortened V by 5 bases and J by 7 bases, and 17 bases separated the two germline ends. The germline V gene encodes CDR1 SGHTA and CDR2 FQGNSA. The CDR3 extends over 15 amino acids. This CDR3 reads CASSTPGTTSEKLFF. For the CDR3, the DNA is TGTGCCAGCAGCACTCCCGGGACAACGAGTGAAAAACTGTTTTTT.

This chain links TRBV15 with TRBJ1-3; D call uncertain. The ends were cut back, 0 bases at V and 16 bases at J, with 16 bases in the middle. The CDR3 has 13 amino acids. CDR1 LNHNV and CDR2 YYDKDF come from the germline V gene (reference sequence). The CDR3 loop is CATSRELGLRGYF. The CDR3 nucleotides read TGTGCCACCAGCAGAGAGTTGGGTCTGAGAGGGTATTTT.

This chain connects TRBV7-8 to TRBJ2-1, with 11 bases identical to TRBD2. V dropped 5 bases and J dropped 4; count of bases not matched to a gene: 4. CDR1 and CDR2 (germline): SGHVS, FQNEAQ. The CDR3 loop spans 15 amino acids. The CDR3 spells CASSALAGGYNEQFF. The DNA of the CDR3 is TGTGCCAGCAGCGCCCTAGCGGGGGGTTACAATGAGCAGTTCTTC.

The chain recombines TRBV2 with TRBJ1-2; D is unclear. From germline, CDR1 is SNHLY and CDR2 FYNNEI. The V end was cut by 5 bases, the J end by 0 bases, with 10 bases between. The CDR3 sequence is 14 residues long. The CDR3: CASSQRTANYGYTF. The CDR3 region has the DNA TGTGCCAGCAGTCAGCGGACTGCTAACTATGGCTACACCTTC.

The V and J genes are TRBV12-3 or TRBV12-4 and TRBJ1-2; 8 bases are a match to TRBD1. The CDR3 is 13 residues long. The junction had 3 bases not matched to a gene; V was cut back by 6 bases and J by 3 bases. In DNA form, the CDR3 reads TGTGCCAGCAGGGTGACAGGGGACTATGGCTACACCTTC. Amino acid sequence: CASRVTGDYGYTF.

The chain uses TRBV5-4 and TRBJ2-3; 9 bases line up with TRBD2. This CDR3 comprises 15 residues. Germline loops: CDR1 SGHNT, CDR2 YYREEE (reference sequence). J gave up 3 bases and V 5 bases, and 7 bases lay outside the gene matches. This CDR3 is CASSSRGGLTDTQYF. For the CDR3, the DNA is TGTGCCAGCAGTTCGCGGGGGGGTTTGACAGATACGCAGTATTTT.

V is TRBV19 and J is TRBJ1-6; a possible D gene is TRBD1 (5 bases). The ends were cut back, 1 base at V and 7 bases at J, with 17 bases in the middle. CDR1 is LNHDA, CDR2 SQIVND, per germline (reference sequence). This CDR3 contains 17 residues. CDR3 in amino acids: CASSIVGAAGINSPLHF. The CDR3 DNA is TGTGCCAGTAGTATAGTCGGGGCAGCGGGAATAAATTCACCCCTCCACTTT.

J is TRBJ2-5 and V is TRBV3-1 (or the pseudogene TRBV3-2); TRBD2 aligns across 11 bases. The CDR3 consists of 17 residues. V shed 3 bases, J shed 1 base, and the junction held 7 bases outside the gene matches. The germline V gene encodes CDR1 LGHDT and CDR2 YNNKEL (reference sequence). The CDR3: CASSHGGGLAAQETQYF. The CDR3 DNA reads TGTGCCAGCAGCCACGGCGGGGGACTAGCGGCCCAAGAGACCCAGTACTTC.

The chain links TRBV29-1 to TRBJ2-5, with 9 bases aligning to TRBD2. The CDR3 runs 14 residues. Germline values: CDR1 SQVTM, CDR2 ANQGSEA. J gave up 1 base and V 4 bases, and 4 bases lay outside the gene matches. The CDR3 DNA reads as TGCAGCGTTGTGGTAGCGGGGGCCCAAGAGACCCAGTACTTC. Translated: CSVVVAGAQETQYF.